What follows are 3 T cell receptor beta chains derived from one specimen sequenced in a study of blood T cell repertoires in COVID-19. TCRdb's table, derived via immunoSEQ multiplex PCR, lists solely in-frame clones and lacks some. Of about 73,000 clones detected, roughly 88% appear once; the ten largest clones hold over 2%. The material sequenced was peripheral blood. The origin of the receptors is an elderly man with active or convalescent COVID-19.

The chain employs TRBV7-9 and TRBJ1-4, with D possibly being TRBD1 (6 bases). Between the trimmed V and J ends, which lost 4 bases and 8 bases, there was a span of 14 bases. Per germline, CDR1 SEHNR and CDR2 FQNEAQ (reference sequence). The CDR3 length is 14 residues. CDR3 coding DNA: TGTGCCAGCAGCTCGGGCAGGGGAGGGGAAAAACTGTTTTTT. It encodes CASSSGRGGEKLFF.

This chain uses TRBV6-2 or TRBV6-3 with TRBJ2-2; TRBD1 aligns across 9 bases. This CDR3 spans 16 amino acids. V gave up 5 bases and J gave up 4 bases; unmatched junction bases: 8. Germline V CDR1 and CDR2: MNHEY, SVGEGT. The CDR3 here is CASSATGTGLTGELFF. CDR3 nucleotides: TGTGCCAGCAGTGCCACCGGGACAGGGCTCACCGGGGAGCTGTTTTTT.

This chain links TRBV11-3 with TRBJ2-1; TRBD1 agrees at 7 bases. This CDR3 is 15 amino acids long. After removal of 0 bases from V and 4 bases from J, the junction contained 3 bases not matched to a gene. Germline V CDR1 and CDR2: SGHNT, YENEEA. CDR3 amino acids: CASSLDPGQYNEQFF. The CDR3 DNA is TGTGCCAGCAGCTTAGATCCGGGACAGTACAATGAGCAGTTCTTC.